This TCR beta chain comes out of a study of T cell repertoires in cytomegalovirus infection. Study background: Indicated by public TCR beta signatures were CMV infection and matching HLA type. Study-wide findings and caveats: Identification of carriers of CMV plus the relevant HLA was achieved through cumulative public TCR beta family frequency.

Worth noting for this clonotype: The antigen remains unidentified.

In TCRdb, the reads were re-called with MiXCR into one record per CDR3 protein. The sample holds about 570,000 distinct CDR3 sequences; roughly 42% are singletons and the top ten take around 46%. CDR1 and CDR2 from the germline V gene are SGHRS and YFSETQ. The CDR3 runs 13 residues. V gave up 4 bases and J gave up 5 bases; unmatched junction bases: 4. This chain joins TRBV5-1 and TRBJ2-7, with 9 bases that match TRBD1. This sequence was found in a human donor in good health (CMV status not recorded). Some clones in this sample may be carry-over from other donors' samples. The sample consisted of cultured PBMCs, taken from culture after CMV antigen stimulation. CDR3 protein: CASSRTGADEQYF. CDR3 bases: TGCGCCAGCAGCCGGACAGGGGCCGACGAGCAGTACTTC.